This T cell receptor beta chain was retrieved from a study of shared T cell receptors in the human thymus. The CDR3 totals 14 residues. CDR1 and CDR2 (germline): MNHEY, SVGAGI. After removal of 7 bases from V and 5 bases from J, the junction contained 10 bases not matched to a gene. Generated by immunoSEQ multiplex PCR, the TCRdb table keeps only in-frame clones and is missing some. Of about 730,000 clones detected, 70% to 90% appear once; the ten largest clones hold 0.008% to 0.011%. The same sample was also used in a study of human thymus T cells. That work states: Finnish infants who were healthy and having corrective surgery for congenital heart defects made up the donors. Thymic resections from corrective heart surgery supplied the tissue. V and J gene usage appeared biased in thymic and blood repertoires. Related research has reported that thymic repertoires overlap highly among unrelated individuals.

This chain links TRBV6-5 with TRBJ1-2; TRBD1 matches at 7 bases. This receptor was obtained from a girl in the first two years of life with a congenital heart defect. Sample: thymocytes. The DNA of the CDR3 is TGTGCCAGCACTGGGACAGCTAGCTTTTATGGCTACACCTTC. Its protein product is CASTGTASFYGYTF.